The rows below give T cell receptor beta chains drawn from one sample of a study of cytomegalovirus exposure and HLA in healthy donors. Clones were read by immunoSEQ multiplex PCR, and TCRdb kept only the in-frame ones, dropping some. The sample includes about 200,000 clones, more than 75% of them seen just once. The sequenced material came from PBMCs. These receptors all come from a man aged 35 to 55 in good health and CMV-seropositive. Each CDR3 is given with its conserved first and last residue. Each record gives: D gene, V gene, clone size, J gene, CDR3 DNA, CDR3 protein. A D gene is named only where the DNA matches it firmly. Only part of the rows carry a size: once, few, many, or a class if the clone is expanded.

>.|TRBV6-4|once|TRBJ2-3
TGTGCCCCAATCGGGGGTACAGATACGCAGTATTTT
CAPIGGTDTQYF
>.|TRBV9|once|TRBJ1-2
TGTGCCAGCAGCGTAGGCGGTACAGGCACTGGAGTCTATGGCTACACCTTC
CASSVGGTGTGVYGYTF
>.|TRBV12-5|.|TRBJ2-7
TGTGCTAGTGCCGAACAGGGAAACGAGCAGTACTTC
CASAEQGNEQYF
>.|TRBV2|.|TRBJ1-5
TGTGCCAGCAGTCCCGACAGGTCCCAGCCCCAGCATTTT
CASSPDRSQPQHF
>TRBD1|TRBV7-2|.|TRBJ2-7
TGTGCCAGCAGGTTACAGGGGGCCTACGAGCAGTACTTC
CASRLQGAYEQYF
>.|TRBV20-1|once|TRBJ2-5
TGCAGTGGATGGAGCCGGGGGACCCAGTACTTC
CSGWSRGTQYF
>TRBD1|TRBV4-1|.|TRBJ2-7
TGCGCCAGCAGCCAAGAAGGCCAGGGGGTCTACGAGCAGTACTTC
CASSQEGQGVYEQYF
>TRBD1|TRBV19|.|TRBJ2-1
TGTGCCAGTAGTATCAGGACAGGTCTCAATGAGCAGTTCTTC
CASSIRTGLNEQFF
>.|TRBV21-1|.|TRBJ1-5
TGTGCCAGCAGCAAAGCGCTACGGGACAGGGTTCTTAGCAATCAGCCCCAGCATTTT
CASSKALRDRVLSNQPQHF
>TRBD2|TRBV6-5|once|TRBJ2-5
TGTGCCAGCAGGGTAACTAGCGGCCAAGAGACCCAGTACTTC
CASRVTSGQETQYF
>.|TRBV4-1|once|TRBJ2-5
TGCGCCAGCAGCCAAGATCCGAGCCTCCAAGAGACCCAGTACTTC
CASSQDPSLQETQYF
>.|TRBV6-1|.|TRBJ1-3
TGTGCCAGCAGTGAAGGACAGGCCTCTGGAAACACCATATATTTT
CASSEGQASGNTIYF
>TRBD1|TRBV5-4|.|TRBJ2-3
TGTGCCAGCAGCCGGGACAGAAGTCTCACAGATACGCAGTATTTT
CASSRDRSLTDTQYF
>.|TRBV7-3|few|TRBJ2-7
TGTGCCAGCAGCTCGACAGGAAGCTCCTACGAGCAGTACTTC
CASSSTGSSYEQYF
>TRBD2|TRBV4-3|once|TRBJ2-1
TGCGCCAGCAGCCATGTACTAGCGGGACTCCCTAGCTCCTACAATGAGCAGTTCTTC
CASSHVLAGLPSSYNEQFF
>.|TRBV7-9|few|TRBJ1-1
TGTGCCAGCAGCTTAGGACAGACGATAAGGACTGAAGCTTTCTTT
CASSLGQTIRTEAFF
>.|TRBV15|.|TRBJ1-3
TGTGCCACCAGCAGAGATCCCCGACCCGGGGGAGGTGGAAACACCATATATTTT
CATSRDPRPGGGGNTIYF
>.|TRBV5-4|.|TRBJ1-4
TGTGCCAGCAGCGACGGTCAGGGGATTGGTGAAAAACTGTTTTTT
CASSDGQGIGEKLFF
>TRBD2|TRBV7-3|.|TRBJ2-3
TGTGCCAGCAGCTTAAGTGTAGCGGGCATCACAGATACGCAGTATTTT
CASSLSVAGITDTQYF
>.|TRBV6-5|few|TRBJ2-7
TGTGCCAGCAGCCCTGACAGTTCCTACGAGCAGTACTTC
CASSPDSSYEQYF
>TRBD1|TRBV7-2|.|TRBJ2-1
TGTGCCAGCAGCTATAGGGGACAGGAGTTCTTC
CASSYRGQEFF
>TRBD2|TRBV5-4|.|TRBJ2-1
TGTGCCAGCAGCTTCGGTACTAGCGGTTACAATGAGCAGTTCTTC
CASSFGTSGYNEQFF
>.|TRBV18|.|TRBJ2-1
TGTGCCAGCTCACCAAGGCCGGACACCGGGCAGTTCTTC
CASSPRPDTGQFF
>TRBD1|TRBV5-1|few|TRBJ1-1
TGCGCCAGCAGCTTTGAGACGGGACAGGGCCGACACACTGAAGCTTTCTTT
CASSFETGQGRHTEAFF
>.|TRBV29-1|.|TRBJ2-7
TGCAGCGTTGTCGGCAGCGGCTACGAGCAGTACTTC
CSVVGSGYEQYF
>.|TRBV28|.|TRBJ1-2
TGTGCCAGCAGTTCGGTCGGGGGGGGGACGCCCACCCTGGGCTATGGCTACACCTTC
CASSSVGGGTPTLGYGYTF
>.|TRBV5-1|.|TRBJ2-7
TGCGCCAGCAGCTTGCAGGGGGGATATGAGCAGTACTTC
CASSLQGGYEQYF
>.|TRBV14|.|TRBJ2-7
TGTGCCAGCAGCCAAGGAGGGTTTCGCGAGCAGTACTTC
CASSQGGFREQYF
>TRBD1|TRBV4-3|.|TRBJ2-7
TGCGCCAGCAGCCCTCGGACAGGGGGCATCGACGAGCAGTACTTC
CASSPRTGGIDEQYF
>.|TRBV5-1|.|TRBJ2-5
TGCGCCAGCAGCTTCGATTCAGGGACAATAGGCGGAGAGACCCAGTACTTC
CASSFDSGTIGGETQYF
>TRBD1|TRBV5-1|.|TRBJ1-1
TGCGCCAGCAGCTGGGGACAGGTCACTGAAGCTTTCTTT
CASSWGQVTEAFF
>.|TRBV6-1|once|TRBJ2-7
TGTGCCAGCAGTTATACTAGTCAACCCTACGAGCAGTACTTC
CASSYTSQPYEQYF
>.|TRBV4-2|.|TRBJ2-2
TGTGCCAGCAGCCAAAGTTGGCCCAACACCGGGGAGCTGTTTTTT
CASSQSWPNTGELFF
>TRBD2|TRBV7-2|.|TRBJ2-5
TGTGCCAGCAGCCGGGGGGGTAGCTCCTACGAGCGGTACTTC
CASSRGGSSYERYF
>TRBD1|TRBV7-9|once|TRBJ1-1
TGTGCCAGCAGCGCGACAGGGCCGGGGAACACTGAAGCTTTCTTT
CASSATGPGNTEAFF
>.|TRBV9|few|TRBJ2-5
TGTGCCAGCAGCCCCGGGGTGGTATCGTACCAAGAGACCCAGTACTTC
CASSPGVVSYQETQYF
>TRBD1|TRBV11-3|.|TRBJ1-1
TGTGCCAGCAGCCTACAGGGGGCTAACACTGAAGCTTTCTTT
CASSLQGANTEAFF
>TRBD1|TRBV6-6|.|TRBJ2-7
TGTGCCAGCAGTTCTGGGAAAGGGGGCTCCCCCTACGAGCAGTACTTC
CASSSGKGGSPYEQYF
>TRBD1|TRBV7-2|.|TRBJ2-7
TGTGCCAGCAGCTTAGTTGGACAGGCAAACTTCTACGAGCAGTACTTC
CASSLVGQANFYEQYF